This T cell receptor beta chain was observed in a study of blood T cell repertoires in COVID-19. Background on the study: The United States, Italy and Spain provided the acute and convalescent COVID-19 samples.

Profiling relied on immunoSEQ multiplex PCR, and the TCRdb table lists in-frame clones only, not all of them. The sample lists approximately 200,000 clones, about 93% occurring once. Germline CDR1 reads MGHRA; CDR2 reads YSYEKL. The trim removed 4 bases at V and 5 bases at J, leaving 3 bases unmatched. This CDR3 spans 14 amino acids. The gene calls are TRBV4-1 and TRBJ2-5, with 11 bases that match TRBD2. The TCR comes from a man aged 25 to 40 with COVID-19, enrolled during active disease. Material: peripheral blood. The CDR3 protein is CASSLSGGEETQYF. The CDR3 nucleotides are TGCGCCAGCAGCCTTAGCGGGGGGGAGGAGACCCAGTACTTC.